This entry lists 9 T cell receptor beta chains sequenced from one sample in a study of T cells after yellow fever vaccination. TCRdb reprocessed the 5' RACE reads with MiXCR, giving one entry per CDR3 protein. The sample yields about 46,000 distinct CDR3 sequences, around 6.4% seen once. The sequenced sample was PBMCs, either bulk or a sorted T-cell subset (CD4+, CD8+, memory, or dextramer-sorted; not recorded which), obtained 45 days after the yellow fever booster vaccination. These receptors were taken from a man younger than 40 who received the YFV17D yellow fever vaccine.

The J gene is TRBJ2-3, the V gene TRBV7-2; possibly TRBD1 or TRBD2 for D (6 bases each). Germline V gene data show CDR1 as SGHTA and CDR2 as FQGNSA. Trimming left V 5 bases short and J 8 bases short, with 23 bases between. The CDR3 consists of 16 residues. In DNA, the CDR3 is TGTGCCAGCAGCGACAGGCGGGGCCCCTCGTGGGGTACGCAGTATTTT. Protein product: CASSDRRGPSWGTQYF.

This clonotype was observed at least ten times. The chain carries TRBV7-7 and TRBJ2-5; no reliable D call. The CDR3 has 14 residues. V was trimmed by 1 base and J by 1 base, leaving 7 bases between them. Germline CDR1 and CDR2: SSHAT and FNYEAQ (reference sequence). CDR3: CASSLDGFQETQYF. As DNA, the CDR3 is TGTGCCAGCAGCTTAGACGGTTTCCAAGAGACCCAGTACTTC.

The chain employs TRBV7-3 and TRBJ2-1, with TRBD1 as a possible D gene (5 bases). Germline V lookup: CDR1 SGHTA, CDR2 FQGTGA. The CDR3 has 13 amino acids. V gave up 3 bases and J gave up 4 bases, with 7 bases separating them. The CDR3 protein is CASSFQGYNEQFF. Here the CDR3 DNA reads TGTGCCAGCAGCTTTCAGGGATACAATGAGCAGTTCTTC.

At least ten counts were recorded for this clonotype. The V and J genes are TRBV18 and TRBJ1-2; D remains ambiguous. Trimming removed 2 bases at V and 0 bases at J, with 7 bases between. Germline V gene sequence: CDR1 KGHSH, CDR2 LQKENI. The CDR3 runs 14 residues. The CDR3 nucleotides read TGTGCCAGCTCACCAAAGGTAGCTAACTATGGCTACACCTTC. Its protein product is CASSPKVANYGYTF.

This clonotype was counted only a few times. The chain couples TRBV7-2 to TRBJ2-3; 8 bases fit TRBD1. The CDR3 loop spans 15 amino acids. The germline CDR1 and CDR2 sequences are SGHTA and FQGNSA. V was pared by 5 bases and J by 2 bases, with 6 bases of the junction left unmatched. CDR3 bases: TGTGCCAGCAGCCCGAACAGGGGGAACACAGATACGCAGTATTTT. It is translated as CASSPNRGNTDTQYF.

This clonotype showed up many times. V is TRBV6-2 or TRBV6-3 and J is TRBJ2-2; D gene ambiguous. Trimming took off 2 bases at V and 7 bases at J, with 2 bases between the two ends. CDR1 is MNHEY, CDR2 SVGEGT, per germline. There are 11 residues in the CDR3. The CDR3 nucleotides are TGTGCCAGCAGTTACCACGGGGAGCTGTTTTTT. It encodes CASSYHGELFF.

The chain employs TRBV30 and TRBJ2-7; unclear D gene. The CDR3 runs 13 residues. The germline V and J ends were trimmed by 1 base and 0 bases, with 7 bases remaining between them. In germline, CDR1 is GTSNPN, CDR2 SVGIG (reference sequence). The CDR3 coding sequence is TGTGCCTGGAGTGATTTTGCCTCCTACGAGCAGTACTTC. Translating it yields CAWSDFASYEQYF. The whole variable domain, remainder taken from reference TRBV30 and TRBJ2-7, is SQTIHQWPATLVQPVGSPLSLECTVEGTSNPNLYWYRQAAGRGLQLLFYSVGIGQISSEVPQNLSASRPQDRQFILSSKKLLLSDSGFYLCAWSDFASYEQYFGPGTRLTVT.

This clonotype was recorded at least ten times. The CDR3 protein is CASSSSGGITDTQYF. CDR3 coding DNA: TGTGCCAGCAGCTCTAGCGGCGGCATCACAGATACGCAGTATTTT. The V gene is TRBV9, the J gene TRBJ2-3, with 7 bases lining up with TRBD2. The V gene end was trimmed by 4 bases and the J gene end by 2 bases; junction bases not matched to a gene: 7. The germline gives CDR1 SGDLS, CDR2 YYNGEE. This CDR3 has 15 residues.

This clonotype was observed at least ten times. V gene TRBV13 combines with J gene TRBJ2-7; TRBD2 matches 12 bases. Trimming cost V 0 bases and J 1 base; bases outside gene matches: 19. Germline V gives CDR1 PRHDT, CDR2 FYEKMQ (reference sequence). The CDR3 spans 22 residues. This chain's CDR3 is CASSLGEGWLAGGPLLSYEQYF. DNA of the CDR3: TGTGCCAGCAGCTTAGGTGAGGGATGGCTAGCGGGAGGGCCATTACTTTCCTACGAGCAGTACTTC.